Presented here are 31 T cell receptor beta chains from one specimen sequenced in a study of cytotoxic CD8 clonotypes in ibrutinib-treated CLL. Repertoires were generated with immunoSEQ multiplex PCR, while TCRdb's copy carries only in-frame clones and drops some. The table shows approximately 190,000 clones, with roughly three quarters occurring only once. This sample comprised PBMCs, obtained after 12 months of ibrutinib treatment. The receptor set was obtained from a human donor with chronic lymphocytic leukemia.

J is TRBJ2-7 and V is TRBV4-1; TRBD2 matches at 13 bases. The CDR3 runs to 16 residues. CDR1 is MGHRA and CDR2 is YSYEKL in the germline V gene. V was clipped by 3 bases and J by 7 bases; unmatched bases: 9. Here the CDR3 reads CASSQAGLAGVGEQYF. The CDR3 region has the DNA TGCGCCAGCAGCCAGGCCGGACTAGCGGGAGTAGGAGAGCAGTACTTC.

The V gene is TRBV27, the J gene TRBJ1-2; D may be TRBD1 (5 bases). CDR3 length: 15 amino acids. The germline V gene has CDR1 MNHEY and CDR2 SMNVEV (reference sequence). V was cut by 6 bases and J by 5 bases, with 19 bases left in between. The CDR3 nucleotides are TGTGCCAGCAGACAATACCTTAGGGGCGGGTATGGCTACACCTTC. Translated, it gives CASRQYLRGGYGYTF.

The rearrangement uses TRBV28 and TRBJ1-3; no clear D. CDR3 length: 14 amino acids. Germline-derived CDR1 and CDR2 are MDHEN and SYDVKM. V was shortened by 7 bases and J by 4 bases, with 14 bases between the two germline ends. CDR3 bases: TGTGCCAGCAAAATCGGGGTGGCAGGAAACACCATATATTTT. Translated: CASKIGVAGNTIYF.

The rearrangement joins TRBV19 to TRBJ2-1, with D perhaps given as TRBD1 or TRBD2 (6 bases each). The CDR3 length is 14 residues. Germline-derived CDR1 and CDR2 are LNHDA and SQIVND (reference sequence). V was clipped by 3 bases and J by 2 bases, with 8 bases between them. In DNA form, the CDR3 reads TGTGCCAGTAGTATGGGGGGCGCCTACAATGAGCAGTTCTTC. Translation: CASSMGGAYNEQFF.

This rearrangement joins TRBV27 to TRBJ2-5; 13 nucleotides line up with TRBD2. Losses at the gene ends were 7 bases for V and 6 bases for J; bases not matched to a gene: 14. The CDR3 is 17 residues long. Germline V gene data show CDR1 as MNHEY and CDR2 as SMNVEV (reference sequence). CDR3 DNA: TGTGCCAGCATCGCGGGAAGCGGAGGGACTAGCGGGAAGACCCAGTACTTC. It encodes CASIAGSGGTSGKTQYF.

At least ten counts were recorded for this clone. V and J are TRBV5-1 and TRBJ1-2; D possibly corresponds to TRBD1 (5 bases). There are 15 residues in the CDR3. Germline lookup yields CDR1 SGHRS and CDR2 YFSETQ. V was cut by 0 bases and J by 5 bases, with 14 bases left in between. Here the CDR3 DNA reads TGCGCCAGCAGCTTGGGGTATCGGGGGAGGTATGGCTACACCTTC. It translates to CASSLGYRGRYGYTF.

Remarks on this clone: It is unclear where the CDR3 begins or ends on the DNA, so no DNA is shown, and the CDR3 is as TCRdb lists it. The CDR3 sequence: CARALNLCQQFKGRSGNTIYF. The chain carries TRBV27 and TRBJ1-3. Ends included, the CDR3 has 21 residues. The germline V gene encodes CDR1 MNHEY and CDR2 SMNVEV (reference sequence).

Here the CDR3 reads CASSTGLAGAYNEQFF. CDR3 DNA: TGCGCCAGCAGCACAGGACTAGCGGGAGCGTACAATGAGCAGTTCTTC. The chain uses TRBV5-1 and TRBJ2-1; 13 bases agree with TRBD2. CDR3 length: 16 amino acids. Germline V gives CDR1 SGHRS, CDR2 YFSETQ. Trimming took 4 bases from V and 4 from J; bases not matched to a gene: 5.

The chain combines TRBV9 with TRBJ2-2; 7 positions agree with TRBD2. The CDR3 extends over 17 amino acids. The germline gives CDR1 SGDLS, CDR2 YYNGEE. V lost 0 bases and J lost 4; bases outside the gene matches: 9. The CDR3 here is CASSVVGGSSPTGELFF. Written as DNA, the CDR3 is TGTGCCAGCAGCGTAGTGGGCGGGAGCTCCCCCACCGGGGAGCTGTTTTTT.

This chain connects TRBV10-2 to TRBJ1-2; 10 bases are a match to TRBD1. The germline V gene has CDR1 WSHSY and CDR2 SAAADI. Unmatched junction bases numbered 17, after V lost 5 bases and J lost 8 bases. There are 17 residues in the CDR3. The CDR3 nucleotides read TGCGCCAGCAGTCCTACTTGGGGACAGGGGTTGAGAGGCGGCTACACCTTC. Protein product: CASSPTWGQGLRGGYTF.

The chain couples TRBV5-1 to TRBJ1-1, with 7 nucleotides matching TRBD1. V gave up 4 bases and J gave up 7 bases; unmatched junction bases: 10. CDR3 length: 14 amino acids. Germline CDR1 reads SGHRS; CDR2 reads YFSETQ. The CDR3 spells CASSPGQPRGEAFF. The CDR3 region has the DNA TGCGCCAGCAGCCCGGGACAGCCGAGGGGTGAAGCTTTCTTT.

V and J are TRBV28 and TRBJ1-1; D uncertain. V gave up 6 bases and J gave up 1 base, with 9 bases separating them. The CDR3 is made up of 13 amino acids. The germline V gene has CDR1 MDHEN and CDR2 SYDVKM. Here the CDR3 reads CASSTWRNTEAFF. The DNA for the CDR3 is TGTGCCAGCAGCACCTGGCGGAACACTGAAGCTTTCTTT. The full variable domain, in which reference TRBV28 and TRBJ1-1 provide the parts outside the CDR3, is DVKVTQSSRYLVKRTGEKVFLECVQDMDHENMFWYRQDPGLGLRLIYFSYDVKMKEKGDIPEGYSVSREKKERFSLILESASTNQTSMYLCASSTWRNTEAFFGQGTRLTVV.

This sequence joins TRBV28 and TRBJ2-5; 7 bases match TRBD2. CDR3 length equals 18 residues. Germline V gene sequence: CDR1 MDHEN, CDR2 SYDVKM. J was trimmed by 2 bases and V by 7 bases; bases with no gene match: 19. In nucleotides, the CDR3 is TGTGCCAGCATCTCGACTAGCCGTCCCCCAAGTCCTCAAGAGACCCAGTACTTC. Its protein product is CASISTSRPPSPQETQYF.

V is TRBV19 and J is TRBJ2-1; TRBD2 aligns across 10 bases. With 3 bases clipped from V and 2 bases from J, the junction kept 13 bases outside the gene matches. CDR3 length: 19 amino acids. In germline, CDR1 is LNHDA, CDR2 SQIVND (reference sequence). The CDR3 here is CASSIVRLAGEGTYNEQFF. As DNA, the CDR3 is TGTGCCAGTAGTATCGTCCGGCTAGCGGGAGAGGGGACCTACAATGAGCAGTTCTTC. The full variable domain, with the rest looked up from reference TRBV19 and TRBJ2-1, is DGGITQSPKYLFRKEGQNVTLSCEQNLNHDAMYWYRQDPGQGLRLIYYSQIVNDFQKGDIAEGYSVSREKKESFPLTVTSAQKNPTAFYLCASSIVRLAGEGTYNEQFFGPGTRLTVL.

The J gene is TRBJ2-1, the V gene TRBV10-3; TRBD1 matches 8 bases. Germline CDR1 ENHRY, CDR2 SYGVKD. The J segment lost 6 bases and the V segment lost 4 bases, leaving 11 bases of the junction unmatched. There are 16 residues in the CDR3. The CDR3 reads CAISGPGTGSGNEQFF. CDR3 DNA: TGTGCCATCAGTGGGCCTGGGACAGGATCGGGCAATGAGCAGTTCTTC.

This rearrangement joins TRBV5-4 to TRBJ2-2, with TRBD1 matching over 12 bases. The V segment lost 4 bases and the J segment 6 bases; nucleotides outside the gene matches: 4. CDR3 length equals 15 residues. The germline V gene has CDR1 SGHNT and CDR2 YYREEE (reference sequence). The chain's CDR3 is CASSPGQGAAGELFF. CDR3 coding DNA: TGTGCCAGCAGCCCGGGACAGGGGGCTGCCGGGGAGCTGTTTTTT.

In DNA, the CDR3 is TGTGCCAGCAGCGTAACGGGACAGGCCTACGAGCAGTACTTC. Protein: CASSVTGQAYEQYF. The chain uses TRBV9 and TRBJ2-7, with 8 nucleotides matching TRBD1. V lost 1 base, J lost 2 bases, and 2 bases stayed unmatched. Germline CDR1 and CDR2: SGDLS and YYNGEE. This CDR3 comprises 14 residues. The variable domain in full, with the rest retrieved from reference TRBV9 and TRBJ2-7, is DSGVTQTPKHLITATGQRVTLRCSPRSGDLSVYWYQQSLDQGLQFLIQYYNGEERAKGNILERFSAQQFPDLHSELNLSSLELGDSALYFCASSVTGQAYEQYFGPGTRLTVT.

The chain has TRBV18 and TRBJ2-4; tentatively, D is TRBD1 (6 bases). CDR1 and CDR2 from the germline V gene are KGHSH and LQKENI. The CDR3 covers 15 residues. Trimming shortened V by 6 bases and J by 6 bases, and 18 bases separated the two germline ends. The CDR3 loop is CASSYGQLRGNIQYF. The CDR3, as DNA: TGTGCCAGCTCCTATGGACAGTTACGCGGAAACATTCAGTACTTC.

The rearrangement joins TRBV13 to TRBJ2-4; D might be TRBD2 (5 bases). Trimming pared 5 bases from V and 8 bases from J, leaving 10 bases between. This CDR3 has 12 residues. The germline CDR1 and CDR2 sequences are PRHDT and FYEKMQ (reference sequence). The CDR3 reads CASSPEGDIQYF. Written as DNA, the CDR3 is TGTGCCAGCAGCCCCGAGGGAGACATTCAGTACTTC.

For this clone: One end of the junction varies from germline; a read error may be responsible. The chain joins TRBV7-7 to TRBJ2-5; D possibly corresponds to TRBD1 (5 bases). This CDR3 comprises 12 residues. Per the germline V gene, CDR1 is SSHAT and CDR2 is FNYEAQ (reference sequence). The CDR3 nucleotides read TGTGCTAGCAGCTTATCAGGGGAGACCCAGTACTTC. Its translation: CASSLSGETQYF.

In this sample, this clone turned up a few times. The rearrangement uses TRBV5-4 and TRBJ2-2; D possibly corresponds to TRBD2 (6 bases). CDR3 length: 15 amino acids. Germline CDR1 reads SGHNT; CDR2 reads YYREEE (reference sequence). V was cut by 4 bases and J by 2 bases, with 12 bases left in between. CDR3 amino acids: CASSPGTPNTGELFF. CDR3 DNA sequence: TGTGCCAGCAGCCCCGGGACTCCCAACACCGGGGAGCTGTTTTTT. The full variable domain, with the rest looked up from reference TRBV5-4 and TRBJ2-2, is ETGVTQSPTHLIKTRGQQVTLRCSSQSGHNTVSWYQQALGQGPQFIFQYYREEENGRGNFPPRFSGLQFPNYSSELNVNALELDDSALYLCASSPGTPNTGELFFGEGSRLTVL.

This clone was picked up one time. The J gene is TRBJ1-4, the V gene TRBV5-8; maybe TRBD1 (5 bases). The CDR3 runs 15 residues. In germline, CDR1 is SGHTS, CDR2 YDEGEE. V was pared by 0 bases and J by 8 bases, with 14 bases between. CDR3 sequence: CASSLGGSYKEKLFF. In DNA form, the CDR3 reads TGTGCCAGCAGCTTGGGGGGGTCCTATAAGGAAAAACTGTTTTTT. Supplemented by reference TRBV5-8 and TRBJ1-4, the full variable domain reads EAGVTQSPTHLIKTRGQQATLRCSPISGHTSVYWYQQALGLGLQFLLWYDEGEERNRGNFPPRFSGRQFPNYSSELNVNALELEDSALYLCASSLGGSYKEKLFFGSGTQLSVL.

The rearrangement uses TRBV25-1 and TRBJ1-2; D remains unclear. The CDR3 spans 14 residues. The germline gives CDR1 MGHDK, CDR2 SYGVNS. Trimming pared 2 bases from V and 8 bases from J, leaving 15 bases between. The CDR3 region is CASSEAGDPRGYTF. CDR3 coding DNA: TGTGCCAGCAGTGAAGCAGGTGACCCACGGGGCTACACCTTC.

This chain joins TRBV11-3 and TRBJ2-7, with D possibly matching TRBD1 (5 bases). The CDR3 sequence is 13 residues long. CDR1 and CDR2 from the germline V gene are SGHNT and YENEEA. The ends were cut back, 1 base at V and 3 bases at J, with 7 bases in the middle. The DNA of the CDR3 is TGTGCCAGCAGCTTAGCGCAGGGCTACGAGCAGTACTTC. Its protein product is CASSLAQGYEQYF.

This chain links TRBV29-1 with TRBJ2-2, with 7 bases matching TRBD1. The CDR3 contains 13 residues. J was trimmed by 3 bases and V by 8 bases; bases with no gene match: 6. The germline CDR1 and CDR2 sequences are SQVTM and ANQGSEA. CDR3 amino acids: CSSRQGDTGELFF. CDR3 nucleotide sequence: TGCAGCTCAAGACAGGGAGACACCGGGGAGCTGTTTTTT.

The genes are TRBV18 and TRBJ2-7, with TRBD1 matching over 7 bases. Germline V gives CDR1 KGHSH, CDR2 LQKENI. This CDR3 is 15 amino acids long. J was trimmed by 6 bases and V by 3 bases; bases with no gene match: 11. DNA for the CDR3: TGTGCCAGCTCACCGACCGCCGACACAGGGGCCGAGCAGTACTTC. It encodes CASSPTADTGAEQYF.

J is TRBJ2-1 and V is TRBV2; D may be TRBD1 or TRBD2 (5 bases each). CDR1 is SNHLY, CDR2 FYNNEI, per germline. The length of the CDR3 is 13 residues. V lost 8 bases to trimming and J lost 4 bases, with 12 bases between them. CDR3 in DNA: TGTGCCAGCGGGACGGGGAGATACAATGAGCAGTTCTTC. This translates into CASGTGRYNEQFF.

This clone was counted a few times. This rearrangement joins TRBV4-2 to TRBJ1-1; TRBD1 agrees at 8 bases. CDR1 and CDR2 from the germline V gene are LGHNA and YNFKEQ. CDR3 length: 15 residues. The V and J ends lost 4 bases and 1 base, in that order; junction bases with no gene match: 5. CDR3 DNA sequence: TGTGCCAGCAGCCGTGGGACAGGAGAGAACACTGAAGCTTTCTTT. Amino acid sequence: CASSRGTGENTEAFF.

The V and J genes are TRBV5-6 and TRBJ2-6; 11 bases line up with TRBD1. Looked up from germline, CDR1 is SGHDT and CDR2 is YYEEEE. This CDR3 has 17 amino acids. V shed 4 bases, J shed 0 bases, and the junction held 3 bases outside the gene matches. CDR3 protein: CASSPGQGASGANVLTF. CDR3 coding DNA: TGTGCCAGCAGCCCCGGACAGGGGGCCTCTGGGGCCAACGTCCTGACTTTC. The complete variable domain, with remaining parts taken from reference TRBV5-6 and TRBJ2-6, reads DAGVTQSPTHLIKTRGQQVTLRCSPKSGHDTVSWYQQALGQGPQFIFQYYEEEERQRGNFPDRFSGHQFPNYSSELNVNALLLGDSALYLCASSPGQGASGANVLTFGAGSRLTVL.

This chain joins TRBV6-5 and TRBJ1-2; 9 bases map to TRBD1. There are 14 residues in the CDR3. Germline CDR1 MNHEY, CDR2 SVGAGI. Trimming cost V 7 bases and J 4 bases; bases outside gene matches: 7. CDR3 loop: CASNVGQGSYGYTF. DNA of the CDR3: TGTGCCAGCAACGTGGGACAGGGTAGCTATGGCTACACCTTC.

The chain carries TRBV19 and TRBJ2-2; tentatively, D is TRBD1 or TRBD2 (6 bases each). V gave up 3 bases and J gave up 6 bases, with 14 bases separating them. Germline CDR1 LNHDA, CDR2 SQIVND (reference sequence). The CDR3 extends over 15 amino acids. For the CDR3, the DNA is TGTGCCAGTAGTATGTTCGGGGGCCTGTCCGGGGAGCTGTTTTTT. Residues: CASSMFGGLSGELFF. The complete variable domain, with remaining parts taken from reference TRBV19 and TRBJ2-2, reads DGGITQSPKYLFRKEGQNVTLSCEQNLNHDAMYWYRQDPGQGLRLIYYSQIVNDFQKGDIAEGYSVSREKKESFPLTVTSAQKNPTAFYLCASSMFGGLSGELFFGEGSRLTVL.